Listed below are T cell receptor beta chains from one sample, sequenced in a study of cytomegalovirus exposure and HLA in healthy donors. TCRdb's table, derived via immunoSEQ multiplex PCR, lists solely in-frame clones and lacks some. The top ten hold over 4% of the sample, which has around 140,000 clones, about 78% seen once. The sample comprised PBMCs. These receptors were taken from a man aged 45 to 65 in good health and CMV-seropositive. CDR3s include the opening cysteine and the closing phenylalanine or tryptophan. D genes are given only for firm matches. The size of a clone is reported for some rows only, either as once, few or many, or as a class for expanded clones.

clone size,J gene,CDR3 length,D gene,V gene,CDR3 protein,CDR3 DNA
NA,TRBJ2-7,14,NA,TRBV5-1,CASSLDRASGEQYF,TGCGCCAGCAGCTTGGACAGGGCCTCGGGGGAGCAGTACTTC
NA,TRBJ2-2,13,NA,TRBV10-3,CATRPGDTGELFF,TGTGCCACCCGTCCGGGGGACACCGGGGAGCTGTTTTTT
NA,TRBJ2-6,17,NA,TRBV6-1,CASSETGWGSGANVLTF,TGTGCCAGCAGTGAAACAGGGTGGGGCTCTGGGGCCAACGTCCTGACTTTC
NA,TRBJ2-1,12,NA,TRBV7-9,CASRLTRNEQFF,TGTGCCAGCAGGCTGACTAGGAATGAGCAGTTCTTC
NA,TRBJ1-2,15,NA,TRBV5-4,CASSLERQGIYGYTF,TGTGCCAGCAGCTTGGAGAGGCAGGGAATCTATGGCTACACCTTC
NA,TRBJ1-1,14,NA,TRBV18,CASSGGAGHTEAFF,TGTGCCAGCTCAGGGGGGGCAGGGCACACTGAAGCTTTCTTT
NA,TRBJ2-2,15,TRBD2,TRBV7-3,CASSETSVNTGELFF,TGTGCCAGCAGCGAGACTAGCGTGAACACCGGGGAGCTGTTTTTT
many,TRBJ1-2,12,NA,TRBV6-5,CASRDSSIGYTF,TGTGCCAGCAGGGACAGTTCTATCGGCTACACCTTC
NA,TRBJ2-5,14,NA,TRBV11-3,CASSSPRGQETQYF,TGTGCCAGCAGCTCCCCTCGGGGTCAGGAGACCCAGTACTTC
many,TRBJ1-2,14,NA,TRBV2,CASSTSQANYGYTF,TGTGCCAGCAGTACCTCCCAGGCCAACTATGGCTACACCTTC
few,TRBJ2-5,17,TRBD2,TRBV25-1,CASSDDTSGGRRETQYF,TGTGCCAGCAGTGACGATACTAGCGGGGGGCGGCGGGAGACCCAGTACTTC
once,TRBJ2-3,14,TRBD2,TRBV11-3,CASSFGLATDTQYF,TGTGCCAGCAGCTTTGGACTAGCGACAGATACGCAGTATTTT
NA,TRBJ2-5,13,NA,TRBV4-1,CASSQGQQETQYF,TGCGCCAGCAGCCAAGGACAGCAAGAGACCCAGTACTTC
NA,TRBJ1-2,15,TRBD1,TRBV6-6,CASSYARDSLYGYTF,TGTGCCAGCAGTTACGCCCGGGACAGCCTCTATGGCTACACCTTC
NA,TRBJ2-2,16,TRBD2,TRBV7-7,CASSSIAGLGTGELFF,TGTGCTAGCAGTTCTATAGCGGGATTGGGCACCGGGGAGCTGTTTTTT
few,TRBJ2-7,15,TRBD2,TRBV4-1,CASSQMGTKTGEQYF,TGCGCCAGCAGCCAGATGGGGACTAAAACGGGCGAGCAGTACTTC
few,TRBJ1-1,14,TRBD1,TRBV18,CASSQGTGFTEAFF,TGTGCCAGCTCCCAAGGGACAGGGTTCACTGAAGCTTTCTTT